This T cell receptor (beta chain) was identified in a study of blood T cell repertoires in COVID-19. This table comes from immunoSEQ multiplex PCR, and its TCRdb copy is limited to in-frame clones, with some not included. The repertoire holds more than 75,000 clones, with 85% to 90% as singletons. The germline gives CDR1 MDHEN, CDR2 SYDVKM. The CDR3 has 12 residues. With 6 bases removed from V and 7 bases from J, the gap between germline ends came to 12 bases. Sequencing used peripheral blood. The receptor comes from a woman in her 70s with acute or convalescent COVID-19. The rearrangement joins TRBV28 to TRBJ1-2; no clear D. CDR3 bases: TGTGCCAGCAGCCCCGGTTCTGGTGGCTACACCTTC. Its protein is CASSPGSGGYTF.